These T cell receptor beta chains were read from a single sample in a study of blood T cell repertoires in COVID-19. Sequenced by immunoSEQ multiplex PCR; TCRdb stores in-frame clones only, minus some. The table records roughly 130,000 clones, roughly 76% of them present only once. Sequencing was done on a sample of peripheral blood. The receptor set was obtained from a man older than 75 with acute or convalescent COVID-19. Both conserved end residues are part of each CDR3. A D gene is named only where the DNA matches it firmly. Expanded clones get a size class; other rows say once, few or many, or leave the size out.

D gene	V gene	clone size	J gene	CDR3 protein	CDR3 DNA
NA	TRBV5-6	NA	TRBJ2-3	CASSLDRDTQYF	TGTGCCAGCAGCTTGGACAGGGATACGCAGTATTTT
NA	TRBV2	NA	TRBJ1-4	CASMSYEKLFF	TGTGCCAGCATGAGTTATGAAAAACTGTTTTTT
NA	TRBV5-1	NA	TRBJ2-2	CASSFITGSAGELFF	TGCGCCAGCAGCTTTATAACAGGATCGGCCGGGGAGCTGTTTTTT
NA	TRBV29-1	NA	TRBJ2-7	CSVEGQDIYEQYF	TGCAGCGTTGAAGGACAGGACATCTACGAGCAGTACTTC
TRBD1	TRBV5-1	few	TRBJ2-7	CASRFRQGASEQYF	TGCGCCAGCAGGTTTCGACAGGGGGCGAGTGAGCAGTACTTC
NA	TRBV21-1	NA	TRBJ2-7	CASSKERDFDF	TGTGCCAGCAGCAAAGAGAGGGACTTCGACTTC
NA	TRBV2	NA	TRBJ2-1	CASSEGPYNEQFF	TGTGCCAGCAGTGAAGGTCCTTACAATGAGCAGTTCTTC
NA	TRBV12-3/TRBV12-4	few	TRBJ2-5	CASSWGEKETQYF	TGTGCCAGCAGTTGGGGGGAGAAAGAGACCCAGTACTTC
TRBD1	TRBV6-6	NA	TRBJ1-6	CASSGTGESPLHF	TGTGCCAGCAGTGGGACAGGGGAATCACCCCTCCACTTT
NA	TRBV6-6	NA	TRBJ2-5	CASSDYNRGRGTQYF	TGTGCCAGCAGCGATTACAACCGTGGCCGGGGGACCCAGTACTTC
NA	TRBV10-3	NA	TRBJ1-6	CAISELPPSSYNSPLHF	TGTGCCATCAGTGAGCTCCCCCCCAGCTCCTATAATTCACCCCTCCACTTT
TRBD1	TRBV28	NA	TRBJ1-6	CASSSGQGVSPLHF	TGTGCCAGCAGTTCCGGACAGGGGGTATCACCCCTCCACTTT
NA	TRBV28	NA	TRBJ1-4	CASSLLGGHPNEKLFF	TGTGCCAGCAGTTTATTAGGAGGGCACCCTAATGAAAAACTGTTTTTT
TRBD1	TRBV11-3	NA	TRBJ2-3	CASSPHRDRGKDTQYF	TGTGCCAGCAGCCCCCACCGGGACAGGGGGAAAGATACGCAGTATTTT
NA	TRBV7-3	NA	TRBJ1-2	CASSRQDAGGYTF	TGTGCCAGCAGCCGACAGGATGCCGGTGGCTACACCTTC
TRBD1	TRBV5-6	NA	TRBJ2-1	CASSQTGKAEQFF	TGTGCCAGCAGCCAGACAGGGAAGGCTGAGCAGTTCTTC
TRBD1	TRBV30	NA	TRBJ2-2	CAWERTGNAGELFF	TGTGCCTGGGAACGGACAGGGAACGCCGGGGAGCTGTTTTTT
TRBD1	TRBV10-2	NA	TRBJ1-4	CASTLGQGEKLFF	TGCGCCAGCACCCTGGGACAGGGTGAAAAACTGTTTTTT
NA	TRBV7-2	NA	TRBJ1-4	CASSFAPDNEKLFF	TGTGCCAGCAGCTTCGCCCCAGATAATGAAAAACTGTTTTTT
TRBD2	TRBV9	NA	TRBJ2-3	CASSVASGASSTDTQYF	TGTGCCAGCAGCGTTGCTAGCGGGGCTTCTAGCACAGATACGCAGTATTTT
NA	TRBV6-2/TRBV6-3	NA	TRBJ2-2	CASSYAPESTGELFF	TGTGCCAGCAGTTATGCCCCCGAGAGCACCGGGGAGCTGTTTTTT
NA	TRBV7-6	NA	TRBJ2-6	CASSDITGTGANVLTF	TGTGCCAGCAGCGATATTACAGGGACTGGGGCCAACGTCCTGACTTTC
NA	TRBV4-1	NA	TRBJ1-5	CASSWTENQPQHF	TGCGCCAGCAGCTGGACAGAGAATCAGCCCCAGCATTTT
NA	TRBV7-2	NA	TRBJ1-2	CASSAPGIPYGYTF	TGTGCCAGCAGCGCTCCGGGGATTCCCTATGGCTACACCTTC
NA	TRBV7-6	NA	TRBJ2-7	CASSLAGQNYEQYF	TGTGCCAGCAGCTTAGCTGGGCAGAACTACGAGCAGTACTTC
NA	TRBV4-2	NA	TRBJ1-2	CASSQLGGNGYTF	TGTGCCAGCAGCCAATTGGGAGGGAACGGCTACACCTTC
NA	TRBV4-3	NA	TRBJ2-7	CASSQDLSYVYEQYF	TGCGCCAGCAGCCAAGATCTTAGCTACGTCTACGAGCAGTACTTC
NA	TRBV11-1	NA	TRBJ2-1	CASSLDEVYNEQFF	TGTGCCAGCAGCTTAGACGAGGTGTACAATGAGCAGTTCTTC
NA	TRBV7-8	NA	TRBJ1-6	CASSAPPSNSPLHF	TGTGCCAGCAGCGCGCCCCCGAGTAATTCACCCCTCCACTTT
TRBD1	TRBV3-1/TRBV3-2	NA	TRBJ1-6	CASSQGDRGSPLHF	TGTGCCAGCAGCCAAGGGGACAGGGGTTCACCCCTCCACTTT
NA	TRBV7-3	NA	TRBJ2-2	CASLQGPNTGELFF	TGTGCCAGCCTACAGGGTCCGAACACCGGGGAGCTGTTTTTT
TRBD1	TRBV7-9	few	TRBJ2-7	CATPTQGDHEQYF	TGTGCCACCCCGACCCAGGGGGACCACGAGCAGTACTTC
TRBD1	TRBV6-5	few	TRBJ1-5	CATSQSGGARQPQHF	TGTGCCACTTCGCAGTCAGGGGGCGCGAGGCAGCCCCAGCATTTT
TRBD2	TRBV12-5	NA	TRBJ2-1	CASGLAGLASEQFF	TGTGCTAGTGGTTTGGCCGGACTAGCGAGTGAGCAGTTCTTC
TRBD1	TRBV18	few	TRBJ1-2	CASSPGQGTSYGYTF	TGTGCCAGCTCACCGGGACAGGGGACAAGCTATGGCTACACCTTC
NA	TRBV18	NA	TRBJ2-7	CASSPYNVQASYEQYF	TGTGCCAGCTCTCCCTACAACGTCCAGGCCTCCTACGAGCAGTACTTC
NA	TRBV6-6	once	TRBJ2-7	CASSLPPGDEQYF	TGTGCCAGCAGTTTACCCCCGGGGGACGAGCAGTACTTC
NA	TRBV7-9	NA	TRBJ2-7	CASSPGPQSYEQYF	TGTGCCAGCAGCCCCGGTCCTCAATCCTACGAGCAGTACTTC
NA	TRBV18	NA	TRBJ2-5	CASSPLRGEETQYF	TGTGCCAGCTCACCACTCAGGGGCGAGGAGACCCAGTACTTC
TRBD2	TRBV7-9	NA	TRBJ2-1	CASSPRGSGGIVDNEQFF	TGTGCCAGCAGCCCTAGGGGTAGCGGGGGCATCGTTGACAATGAGCAGTTCTTC
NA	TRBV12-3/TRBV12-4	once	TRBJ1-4	CASSLPGREKLFF	TGTGCCAGCAGCCTCCCCGGCAGGGAAAAACTGTTTTTT
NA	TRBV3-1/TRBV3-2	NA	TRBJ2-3	CASSPGGTQYF	TGTGCCAGCAGCCCCGGAGGTACGCAGTATTTT
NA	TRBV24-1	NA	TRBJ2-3	CATSLQGGGTDTQYF	TGTGCCACCAGTCTTCAGGGTGGGGGCACAGATACGCAGTATTTT